This T cell receptor beta chain was recovered during a study of cytomegalovirus exposure and HLA in healthy donors. As for the study in general: Of 350 to 400 genotyped donors, roughly 76% grouped in the Caucasian-associated ancestry cluster.

The germline V gene encodes CDR1 LNHDA and CDR2 SQIVND (reference sequence). This CDR3 region has 13 residues. Trimming removed 4 bases from V and 7 bases from J, with 10 bases in between. Regarding the study as a whole: Cytomegalovirus association was assigned to approximately 180 TCR beta chains. What was likely a sequencing artifact was a cluster of highly shared sequence variants.

About this clone itself: The antigen remains unidentified.

With 60 Vbeta and 13 Jbeta primers, the PCR was carried out. Repertoires were generated with immunoSEQ multiplex PCR, while TCRdb's copy carries only in-frame clones and drops some. The sample has under 200,000 clones, roughly three quarters seen once; the top ten hold 3% to 3.5%. This clonotype was obtained from a woman between 50 and 59 years old in good health and CMV-seropositive. The V call is TRBV19, the J call TRBJ1-4; no firm D call. Sequenced: PBMCs. In DNA, the CDR3 is TGTGCCAGTAGTAGTAACAGCCTTGAAAAACTGTTTTTT. Its translation: CASSSNSLEKLFF.